These 29 T cell receptor beta chains came from one sample sequenced in a study of CD8+ T cells in alopecia areata. RNA, once extracted, was reverse transcribed into cDNA for use as the sequencing template. Using immunoSEQ multiplex PCR, the repertoire was profiled, and TCRdb retains in-frame clones only, with some absent. The data contain 90,000 to 120,000 clones, about 60% of them singletons. The sample consisted of NKG2D-low CD8+ T cells sorted from blood. The receptor set was obtained from a human donor with alopecia areata.

Remarks on this clone: An end of the junction differs from the germline gene, which may be a read error. J is TRBJ2-1 and V is TRBV7-9; 8 bases match TRBD2. CDR1 and CDR2 (germline): SEHNR, FQNEAQ (reference sequence). This CDR3 has 11 amino acids. In DNA form, the CDR3 reads TGTGCCAGCAGCTTGCTCGGGGGGGAGGTCTTC. Translated: CASSLLGGEVF.

The chain combines TRBV28 with TRBJ2-5; D not resolved. The germline CDR1 and CDR2 sequences are MDHEN and SYDVKM. This CDR3 has 15 amino acids. Trimming cost V 4 bases and J 4 bases, with 16 bases left between them. CDR3 region: CASSSPEAGIETQYF. The CDR3 DNA follows: TGTGCCAGCAGTTCCCCGGAAGCAGGCATAGAGACCCAGTACTTC.

The chain couples TRBV29-1 to TRBJ1-1, with D maybe TRBD1 (5 bases). Germline CDR1 reads SQVTM; CDR2 reads ANQGSEA. This CDR3 has 13 residues. With 2 bases removed from V and 3 bases from J, the gap between germline ends came to 10 bases. CDR3 DNA: TGCAGCGTTGAAAAGGGGTTGGACACTGAAGCTTTCTTT. It codes for CSVEKGLDTEAFF.

The chain joins TRBV27 to TRBJ1-1, with D possibly TRBD1 on 5 matching bases. The CDR3 runs 13 residues. Germline CDR1 and CDR2: MNHEY and SMNVEV (reference sequence). Trimming removed 0 bases at V and 6 bases at J, with 8 bases between. CDR3 bases: TGTGCCAGCAGTTTATCGTTGGGGGCTGAAGCTTTCTTT. Amino acids: CASSLSLGAEAFF.

The CDR3 sequence is CASSMGPDRNEQFF. As DNA, the CDR3 is TGTGCCAGTAGTATGGGGCCGGACCGCAATGAGCAGTTCTTC. This rearrangement joins TRBV19 to TRBJ2-1, with TRBD1 as a possible D gene (5 bases). Germline values: CDR1 LNHDA, CDR2 SQIVND (reference sequence). This CDR3 has 14 residues. V was cut by 3 bases and J by 6 bases, with 12 bases left in between.

The gene calls are TRBV13 and TRBJ1-1; D is perhaps TRBD1 (6 bases). V shed 5 bases and J shed 2 bases, with 15 bases lying between them. The germline V gene has CDR1 PRHDT and CDR2 FYEKMQ (reference sequence). The CDR3 has 15 amino acids. CDR3 nucleotides: TGTGCCAGCAGCCAACTGGGGGCGGCAAACACTGAAGCTTTCTTT. As protein: CASSQLGAANTEAFF. Full variable domain (outside the CDR3, taken from reference TRBV13 and TRBJ1-1): AAGVIQSPRHLIKEKRETATLKCYPIPRHDTVYWYQQGPGQDPQFLISFYEKMQSDKGSIPDRFSAQQFSDYHSELNMSSLELGDSALYFCASSQLGAANTEAFFGQGTRLTVV.

The rearrangement joins TRBV28 to TRBJ2-1; D unresolved. V was pared by 5 bases and J by 6 bases, with 8 bases between. The CDR3 extends over 12 amino acids. Germline V gives CDR1 MDHEN, CDR2 SYDVKM. CDR3 protein: CASSAPVNEQFF. CDR3 nucleotide sequence: TGTGCCAGCAGTGCCCCGGTCAATGAGCAGTTCTTC. Full variable domain (missing parts from reference TRBV28 and TRBJ2-1): DVKVTQSSRYLVKRTGEKVFLECVQDMDHENMFWYRQDPGLGLRLIYFSYDVKMKEKGDIPEGYSVSREKKERFSLILESASTNQTSMYLCASSAPVNEQFFGPGTRLTVL.

The chain employs TRBV28 and TRBJ1-1; D is possibly TRBD1 (5 bases). The CDR3 loop spans 14 amino acids. Germline lookup yields CDR1 MDHEN and CDR2 SYDVKM. Trimming shortened V by 2 bases and J by 5 bases, and 12 bases separated the two germline ends. The CDR3 sequence is CASSLIPKGTEAFF. As DNA, the CDR3 is TGTGCCAGCAGTTTAATTCCCAAGGGGACTGAAGCTTTCTTT.

The chain links TRBV7-8 to TRBJ2-3, with 7 bases that match TRBD1. Germline CDR1 SGHVS, CDR2 FQNEAQ. The CDR3 spans 20 residues. V was pared by 5 bases and J by 0 bases, with 20 bases of the junction left unmatched. CDR3 protein: CASSISGTAYPPSSTDTQYF. CDR3 coding DNA: TGTGCCAGCAGCATTTCCGGGACAGCGTACCCTCCTTCTAGCACAGATACGCAGTATTTT.

The chain links TRBV13 to TRBJ2-1; TRBD2 matches 8 bases. Germline CDR1 and CDR2: PRHDT and FYEKMQ (reference sequence). This CDR3 is built from 15 residues. The junction had 3 bases not matched to a gene; V was cut back by 0 bases and J by 5 bases. The DNA for the CDR3 is TGTGCCAGCAGCTTAGGTAGCGGGAACGACAATGAGCAGTTCTTC. It yields the protein CASSLGSGNDNEQFF.

The chain couples TRBV19 to TRBJ2-5; D unclear. Trimming cost V 3 bases and J 4 bases, with 9 bases left between them. The germline V gene has CDR1 LNHDA and CDR2 SQIVND (reference sequence). CDR3 length: 13 amino acids. This CDR3 reads CASSIGSPETQYF. The CDR3 DNA reads TGTGCCAGTAGTATCGGCAGCCCAGAGACCCAGTACTTC. Together with reference TRBV19 and TRBJ2-5, the CDR3 gives the full variable domain: DGGITQSPKYLFRKEGQNVTLSCEQNLNHDAMYWYRQDPGQGLRLIYYSQIVNDFQKGDIAEGYSVSREKKESFPLTVTSAQKNPTAFYLCASSIGSPETQYFGPGTRLLVL.

The chain combines TRBV6-6 with TRBJ1-4; 7 bases map to TRBD1. CDR1 and CDR2 from the germline V gene are MNHNY and SVGAGI (reference sequence). V lost 0 bases to trimming and J lost 5 bases; unmatched junction nucleotides: 6. The CDR3 contains 16 residues. The DNA for the CDR3 is TGTGCCAGCAGTTACTCTACAGGGGTACAAAATGAAAAACTGTTTTTT. This encodes CASSYSTGVQNEKLFF.

This sequence joins TRBV13 and TRBJ2-3; TRBD2 matches at 8 bases. The germline gives CDR1 PRHDT, CDR2 FYEKMQ (reference sequence). CDR3 size: 13 residues. V was pared by 4 bases and J by 7 bases, with 4 bases of the junction left unmatched. CDR3 residues: CASSSTSGYTQYF. The CDR3 DNA reads as TGTGCCAGCAGCTCAACTAGCGGTTATACGCAGTATTTT.

The gene calls are TRBV20-1 and TRBJ1-1; D ambiguous. Germline V CDR1 and CDR2: DFQATT, SNEGSKA (reference sequence). This CDR3 comprises 10 residues. V was cut by 2 bases and J by 2 bases, with 0 bases left in between. In DNA form, the CDR3 reads TGCAGTGCTAGAAACACTGAAGCTTTCTTT. Protein product: CSARNTEAFF.

The chain couples TRBV27 to TRBJ2-6, with no clear D. The V end lost 6 bases, the J end lost 2 bases, and 5 bases lay between the germline ends. Germline V gene data show CDR1 as MNHEY and CDR2 as SMNVEV (reference sequence). This CDR3 contains 13 residues. The CDR3 is CASSIAGANVLTF. The CDR3 region has the DNA TGTGCCAGCAGCATAGCTGGGGCCAACGTCCTGACTTTC.

This sequence joins TRBV5-1 and TRBJ2-1; 7 bases fit TRBD1. Unmatched junction bases numbered 15, after V lost 3 bases and J lost 0 bases. The germline gives CDR1 SGHRS, CDR2 YFSETQ. The CDR3 runs 19 residues. This CDR3 is CASSSDRVPGPNSYNEQFF. CDR3 in DNA: TGCGCCAGCAGCTCCGACAGGGTCCCGGGCCCAAACTCCTACAATGAGCAGTTCTTC.

This CDR3 reads CASSLAGYTDTQYF. The CDR3 DNA is TGTGCCAGCAGCTTAGCAGGGTACACAGATACGCAGTATTTT. The V and J genes are TRBV7-8 and TRBJ2-3; D gene ambiguous. Per germline, CDR1 SGHVS and CDR2 FQNEAQ. The V gene lost 0 bases and the J gene lost 2 bases, with 6 bases spanning the gap. CDR3 length: 14 amino acids.

The rearrangement joins TRBV27 to TRBJ2-7; D unresolved. The CDR3 covers 12 residues. Trimming shortened V by 6 bases and J by 3 bases, and 9 bases separated the two germline ends. Germline V gives CDR1 MNHEY, CDR2 SMNVEV (reference sequence). The CDR3 loop is CASSYGGYEQYF. CDR3 DNA sequence: TGTGCCAGCAGCTACGGTGGCTACGAGCAGTACTTC.

The gene calls are TRBV6-6 and TRBJ2-5; D possibly uses TRBD1 or TRBD2 (5 bases each). Germline V CDR1 and CDR2: MNHNY, SVGAGI (reference sequence). With 2 bases removed from V and 2 bases from J, the gap between germline ends came to 15 bases. This CDR3 spans 16 amino acids. The CDR3 DNA reads TGTGCCAGCAGTTACGATGGGGACCGACTTCAAGAGACCCAGTACTTC. Encoded protein: CASSYDGDRLQETQYF.

The chain combines TRBV27 with TRBJ2-5; 7 bases agree with TRBD2. The CDR3 is made up of 16 amino acids. CDR1 is MNHEY, CDR2 SMNVEV, per germline (reference sequence). With 4 bases clipped from V and 4 bases from J, the junction kept 12 bases outside the gene matches. In nucleotides, the CDR3 is TGTGCCAGCAGTTCCCCCGGGACCCCGGGGGGAGAGACCCAGTACTTC. Its translation is CASSSPGTPGGETQYF.

The rearrangement joins TRBV11-3 to TRBJ2-1; 8 positions match TRBD2. The germline CDR1 and CDR2 sequences are SGHNT and YENEEA. The ends lost 5 bases at V and 12 bases at J; junction bases unmatched: 6. The length of the CDR3 is 12 residues. CDR3 residues: CASSTPREGQFF. The CDR3 bases are TGTGCCAGCAGCACCCCTCGGGAGGGGCAGTTCTTC.

CDR3 sequence reads: CASRSGTGGHEQFF. DNA for the CDR3: TGTGCCAGCAGATCGGGGACTGGAGGTCATGAGCAGTTCTTC. The rearrangement joins TRBV13 to TRBJ2-1; a weak D match, TRBD2 (6 bases). The germline CDR1 and CDR2 sequences are PRHDT and FYEKMQ (reference sequence). The length of the CDR3 is 14 residues. V was trimmed by 6 bases and J by 8 bases, leaving 17 bases between them. Supplemented by reference TRBV13 and TRBJ2-1, the full variable domain reads AAGVIQSPRHLIKEKRETATLKCYPIPRHDTVYWYQQGPGQDPQFLISFYEKMQSDKGSIPDRFSAQQFSDYHSELNMSSLELGDSALYFCASRSGTGGHEQFFGPGTRLTVL.

V is TRBV10-2 and J is TRBJ2-5; D might be TRBD1 (6 bases). CDR1 WSHSY and CDR2 SAAADI come from the germline V gene. The CDR3 has 13 residues. The germline V and J ends were trimmed by 4 bases and 5 bases, with 11 bases remaining between them. The CDR3 nucleotides are TGCGCCAGCAGTGCCAGGGGAAGGGAGACCCAGTACTTC. This encodes CASSARGRETQYF.

In this sample, this clone turned up once. The chain has TRBV14 and TRBJ2-1; D ambiguous. The CDR3 consists of 13 residues. V was clipped by 8 bases and J by 0 bases, with 8 bases between them. CDR1 is SGHDN and CDR2 is FVKESK in the germline V gene. The CDR3 coding sequence is TGTGCCAGCTCGGACGGCTCCTACAATGAGCAGTTCTTC. This gives the protein CASSDGSYNEQFF.

This clone was counted once. The V call is TRBV9, the J call TRBJ1-1; D ambiguous. Trimming took off 2 bases at V and 0 bases at J, with 8 bases between the two ends. CDR1 is SGDLS and CDR2 is YYNGEE in the germline V gene. There are 14 residues in the CDR3. The CDR3 DNA follows: TGTGCCAGCAGCGTTAGGGCTATGAACACTGAAGCTTTCTTT. This translates into CASSVRAMNTEAFF.

This clone was seen a handful of times. This same CDR3 is encoded by further DNA sequences in the sample. The CDR3 DNA reads as TGTGCCAGTAGTAGCGGCTACAATGAGCAGTTCTTC. It is translated as CASSSGYNEQFF. This chain uses TRBV19 with TRBJ2-1; D is unclear. V gave up 4 bases and J gave up 3 bases, with 4 bases separating them. The length of the CDR3 is 12 residues. Germline CDR1 is LNHDA and CDR2 is SQIVND (reference sequence).

The chain is built from TRBV7-3 and TRBJ1-1, with D uncertain. This CDR3 region has 15 residues. The V end was cut by 0 bases, the J end by 2 bases, with 10 bases between. CDR1 is SGHTA and CDR2 is FQGTGA in the germline V gene. CDR3 sequence reads: CASSLTAASNTEAFF. CDR3 nucleotide sequence: TGTGCCAGCAGCTTAACCGCGGCATCTAACACTGAAGCTTTCTTT.

This clone was seen a few times. The chain recombines TRBV6-5 with TRBJ2-7; D ambiguous. Deletions cut 3 bases from V and 6 bases from J, with 21 bases between. Germline assignment: CDR1 MNHEY and CDR2 SVGAGI. The CDR3 contains 16 residues. CDR3 nucleotides: TGTGCCAGCAGTTATTCGGTGATGCCCTCCCGCGGCGAGCAGTACTTC. It codes for CASSYSVMPSRGEQYF.

This clone showed up just a few times. The chain is built from TRBV4-1 and TRBJ2-6; D is unresolved. The CDR3 loop spans 15 amino acids. V dropped 3 bases and J dropped 0 bases, with 6 bases sitting between them. Looked up from germline, CDR1 is MGHRA and CDR2 is YSYEKL. CDR3 protein: CASSHRNSGANVLTF. The DNA of the CDR3 is TGCGCCAGCAGCCACAGGAACTCTGGGGCCAACGTCCTGACTTTC.